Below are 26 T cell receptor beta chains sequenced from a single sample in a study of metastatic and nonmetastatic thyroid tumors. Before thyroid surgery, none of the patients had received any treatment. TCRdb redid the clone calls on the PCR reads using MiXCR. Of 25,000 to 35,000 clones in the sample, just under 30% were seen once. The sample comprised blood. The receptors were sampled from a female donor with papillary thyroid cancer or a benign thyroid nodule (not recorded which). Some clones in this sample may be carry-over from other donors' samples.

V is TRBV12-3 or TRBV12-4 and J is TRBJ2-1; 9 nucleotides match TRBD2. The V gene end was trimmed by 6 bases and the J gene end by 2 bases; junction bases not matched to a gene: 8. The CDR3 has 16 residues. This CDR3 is CASSPSGGFAYNEQFF. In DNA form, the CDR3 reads TGTGCCAGCAGCCCCAGCGGGGGGTTCGCCTACAATGAGCAGTTCTTC.

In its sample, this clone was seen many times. The CDR3 DNA reads TGTGCCAGCAGCCCCGGACAGGGTAAGATCTACGAGCAGTACTTC. Translated, it gives CASSPGQGKIYEQYF. The chain has TRBV5-4 and TRBJ2-7; 8 bases fit TRBD1. J lost 3 bases, V lost 4 bases, and 9 bases had no gene match. This CDR3 has 15 amino acids. Germline CDR1 is SGHNT and CDR2 is YYREEE (reference sequence).

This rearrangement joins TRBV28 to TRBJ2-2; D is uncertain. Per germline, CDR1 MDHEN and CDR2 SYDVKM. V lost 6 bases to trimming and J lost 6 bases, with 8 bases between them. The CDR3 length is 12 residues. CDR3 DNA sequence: TGTGCCAGCAGCCCCTCTCCCGGGGAGCTGTTTTTT. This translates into CASSPSPGELFF.

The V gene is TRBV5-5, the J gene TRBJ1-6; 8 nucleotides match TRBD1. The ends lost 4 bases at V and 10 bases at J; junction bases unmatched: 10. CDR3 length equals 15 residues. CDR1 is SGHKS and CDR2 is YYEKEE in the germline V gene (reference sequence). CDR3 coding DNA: TGTGCCAGCAGCCGACAGGGGAGCGAGGGATCACCCCTCCACTTT. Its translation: CASSRQGSEGSPLHF. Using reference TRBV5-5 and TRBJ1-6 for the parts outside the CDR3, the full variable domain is DAGVTQSPTHLIKTRGQQVTLRCSPISGHKSVSWYQQVLGQGPQFIFQYYEKEERGRGNFPDRFSARQFPNYSSELNVNALLLGDSALYLCASSRQGSEGSPLHFGNGTRLTVT.

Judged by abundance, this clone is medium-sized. In DNA, the CDR3 is TGTGCCATCAGTGAGTCTCCGAGGGAGCAGTACTTC. Protein sequence: CAISESPREQYF. The chain has TRBV10-3 and TRBJ2-7; D not resolved. This CDR3 has 12 residues. Per the germline V gene, CDR1 is ENHRY and CDR2 is SYGVKD. Trimming pared 0 bases from V and 7 bases from J, leaving 7 bases between.

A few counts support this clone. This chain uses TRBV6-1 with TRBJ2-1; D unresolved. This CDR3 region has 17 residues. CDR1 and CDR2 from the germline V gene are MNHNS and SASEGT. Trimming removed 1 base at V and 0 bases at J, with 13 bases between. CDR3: CASSEGRHPSSYNEQFF. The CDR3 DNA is TGTGCCAGCAGTGAAGGTCGACACCCGAGCTCCTACAATGAGCAGTTCTTC.

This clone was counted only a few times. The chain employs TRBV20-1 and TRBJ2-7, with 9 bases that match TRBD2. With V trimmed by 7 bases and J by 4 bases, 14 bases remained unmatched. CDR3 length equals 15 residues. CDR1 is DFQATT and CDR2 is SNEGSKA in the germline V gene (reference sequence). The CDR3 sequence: CSVWTAAGGQYEQYF. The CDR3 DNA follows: TGCAGTGTGTGGACCGCGGCGGGAGGGCAATACGAGCAGTACTTC.

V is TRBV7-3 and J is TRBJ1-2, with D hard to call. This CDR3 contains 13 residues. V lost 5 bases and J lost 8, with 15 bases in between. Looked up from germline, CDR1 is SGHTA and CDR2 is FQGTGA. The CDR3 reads CASSPWEGDGYTF. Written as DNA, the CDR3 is TGTGCCAGCAGCCCCTGGGAGGGTGACGGCTACACCTTC.

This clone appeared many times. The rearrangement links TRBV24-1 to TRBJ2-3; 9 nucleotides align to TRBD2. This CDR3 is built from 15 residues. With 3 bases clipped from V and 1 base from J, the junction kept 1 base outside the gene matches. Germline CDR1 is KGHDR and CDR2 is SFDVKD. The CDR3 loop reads CATSDQREGTDTQYF. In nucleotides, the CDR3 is TGTGCCACCAGTGATCAGCGGGAGGGCACAGATACGCAGTATTTT.

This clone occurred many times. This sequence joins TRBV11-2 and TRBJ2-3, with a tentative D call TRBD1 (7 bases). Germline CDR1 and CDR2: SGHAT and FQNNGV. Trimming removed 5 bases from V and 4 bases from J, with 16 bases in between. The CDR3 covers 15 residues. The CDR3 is CASSPYRGGADTQYF. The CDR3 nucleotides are TGTGCCAGCAGCCCTTACAGGGGCGGGGCAGATACGCAGTATTTT.

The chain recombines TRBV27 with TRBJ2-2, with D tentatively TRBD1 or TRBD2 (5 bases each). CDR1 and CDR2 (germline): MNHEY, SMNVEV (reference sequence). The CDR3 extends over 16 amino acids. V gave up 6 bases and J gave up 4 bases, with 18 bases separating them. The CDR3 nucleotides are TGTGCCAGCAGCAAAGAGGTGGGACGGCGCACCGGGGAGCTGTTTTTT. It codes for CASSKEVGRRTGELFF.

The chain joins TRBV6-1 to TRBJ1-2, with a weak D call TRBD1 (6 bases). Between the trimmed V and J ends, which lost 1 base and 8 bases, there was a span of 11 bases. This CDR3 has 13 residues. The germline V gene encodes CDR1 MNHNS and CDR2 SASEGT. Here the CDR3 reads CASSEEAGDGYTF. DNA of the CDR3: TGTGCCAGCAGTGAAGAGGCAGGGGACGGCTACACCTTC.

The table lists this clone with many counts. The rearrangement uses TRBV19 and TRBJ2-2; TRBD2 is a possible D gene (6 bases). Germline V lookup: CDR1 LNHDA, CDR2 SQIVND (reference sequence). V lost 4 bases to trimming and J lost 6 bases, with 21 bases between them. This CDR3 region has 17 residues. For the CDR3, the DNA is TGTGCCAGTAGTAAGAGGCGACTAGAGGGACGCGCCGGGGAGCTGTTTTTT. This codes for CASSKRRLEGRAGELFF.

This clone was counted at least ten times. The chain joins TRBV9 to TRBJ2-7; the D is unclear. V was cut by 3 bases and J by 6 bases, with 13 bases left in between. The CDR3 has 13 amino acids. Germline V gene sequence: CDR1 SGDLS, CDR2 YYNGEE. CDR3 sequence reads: CASSDAPPSEQYF. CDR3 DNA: TGTGCCAGCAGCGACGCCCCTCCCTCCGAGCAGTACTTC.

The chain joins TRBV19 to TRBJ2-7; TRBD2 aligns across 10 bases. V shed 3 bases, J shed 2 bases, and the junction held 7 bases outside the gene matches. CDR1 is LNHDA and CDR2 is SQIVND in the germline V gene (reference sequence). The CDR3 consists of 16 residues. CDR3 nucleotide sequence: TGTGCCAGTAGTATCTTAAGTAGCGGGGGGACCTACGAGCAGTACTTC. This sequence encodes CASSILSSGGTYEQYF.

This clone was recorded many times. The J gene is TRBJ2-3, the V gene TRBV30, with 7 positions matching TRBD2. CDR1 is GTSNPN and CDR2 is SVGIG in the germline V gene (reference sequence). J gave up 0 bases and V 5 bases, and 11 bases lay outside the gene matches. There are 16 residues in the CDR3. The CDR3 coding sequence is TGTGCCTGGCGGTCGGGACTATTTTCTAGCACAGATACGCAGTATTTT. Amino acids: CAWRSGLFSSTDTQYF.

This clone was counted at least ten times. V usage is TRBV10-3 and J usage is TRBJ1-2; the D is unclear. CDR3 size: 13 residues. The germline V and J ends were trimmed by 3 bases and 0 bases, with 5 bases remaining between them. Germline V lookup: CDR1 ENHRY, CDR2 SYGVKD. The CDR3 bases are TGTGCCATCAGTGAAGGAGCTAACTATGGCTACACCTTC. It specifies CAISEGANYGYTF.

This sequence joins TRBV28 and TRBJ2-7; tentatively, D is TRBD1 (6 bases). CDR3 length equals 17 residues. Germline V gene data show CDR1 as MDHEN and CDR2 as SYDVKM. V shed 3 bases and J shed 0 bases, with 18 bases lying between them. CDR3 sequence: CASSLQIRDIVSYEQYF. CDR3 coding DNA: TGTGCCAGCAGTTTGCAGATCCGGGACATAGTCTCCTACGAGCAGTACTTC.

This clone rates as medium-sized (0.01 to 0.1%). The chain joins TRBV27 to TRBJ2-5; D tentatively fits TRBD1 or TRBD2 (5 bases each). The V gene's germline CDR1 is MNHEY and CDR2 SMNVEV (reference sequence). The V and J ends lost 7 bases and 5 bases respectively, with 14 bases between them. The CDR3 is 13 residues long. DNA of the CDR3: TGTGCCAGCATCGGGACGGGACGGGAGACCCAGTACTTC. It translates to CASIGTGRETQYF.

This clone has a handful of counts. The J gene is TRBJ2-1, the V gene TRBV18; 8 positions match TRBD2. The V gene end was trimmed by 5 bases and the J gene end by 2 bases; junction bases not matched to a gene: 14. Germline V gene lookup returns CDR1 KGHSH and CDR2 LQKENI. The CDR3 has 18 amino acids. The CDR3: CASSSSIRTSRAYNEQFF. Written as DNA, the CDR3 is TGTGCCAGCTCATCGTCAATACGGACTAGCAGGGCCTACAATGAGCAGTTCTTC.

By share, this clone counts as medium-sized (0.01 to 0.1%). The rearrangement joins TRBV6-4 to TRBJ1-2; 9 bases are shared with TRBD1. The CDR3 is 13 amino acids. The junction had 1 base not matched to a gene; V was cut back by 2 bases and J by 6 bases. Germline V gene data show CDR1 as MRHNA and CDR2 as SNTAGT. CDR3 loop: CASSDRTGDGYTF. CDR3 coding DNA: TGTGCCAGCAGTGACCGGACAGGGGATGGCTACACCTTC.

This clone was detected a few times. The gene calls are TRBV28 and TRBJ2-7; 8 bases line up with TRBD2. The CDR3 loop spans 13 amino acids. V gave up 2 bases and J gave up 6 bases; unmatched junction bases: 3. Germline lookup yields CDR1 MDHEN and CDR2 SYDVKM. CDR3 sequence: CASSLRTSSEQYF. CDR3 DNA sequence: TGTGCCAGCAGTTTACGGACTAGCAGCGAGCAGTACTTC. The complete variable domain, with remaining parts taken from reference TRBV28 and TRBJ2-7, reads DVKVTQSSRYLVKRTGEKVFLECVQDMDHENMFWYRQDPGLGLRLIYFSYDVKMKEKGDIPEGYSVSREKKERFSLILESASTNQTSMYLCASSLRTSSEQYFGPGTRLTVT.

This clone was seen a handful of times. CDR3 residues: CPTLRDRDTGELFF. CDR3 nucleotide sequence: TGTCCCACACTGAGGGACAGGGACACCGGGGAGCTGTTTTTT. This chain connects TRBV6-1 to TRBJ2-2; the match to TRBD1 covers 9 bases. CDR3 length equals 14 residues. Looked up from germline, CDR1 is MNHNS and CDR2 is SASEGT.

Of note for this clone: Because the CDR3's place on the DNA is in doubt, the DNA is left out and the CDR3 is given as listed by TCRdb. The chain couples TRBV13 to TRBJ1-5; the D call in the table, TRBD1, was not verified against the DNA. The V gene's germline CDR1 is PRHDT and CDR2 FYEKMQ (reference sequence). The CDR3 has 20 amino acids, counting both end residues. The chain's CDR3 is CASRGEFYEQYFGPGQPQHF.

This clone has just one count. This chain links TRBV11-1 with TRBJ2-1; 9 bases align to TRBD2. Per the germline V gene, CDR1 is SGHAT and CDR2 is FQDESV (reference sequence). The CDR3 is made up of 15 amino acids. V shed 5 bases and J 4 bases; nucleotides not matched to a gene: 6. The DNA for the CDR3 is TGTGCCAGCAGCCCTAGCGGGGCCCTATACAATGAGCAGTTCTTC. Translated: CASSPSGALYNEQFF.

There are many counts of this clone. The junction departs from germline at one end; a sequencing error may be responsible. CDR3 amino acids: CATNRDIGRGTDTQYF. The CDR3 DNA reads TGTGCCACCAACAGAGATATTGGGCGGGGCACAGATACGCAGTATTTT. The rearrangement links TRBV15 to TRBJ2-3; D is perhaps TRBD2 (5 bases). The CDR3 is 16 amino acids. Germline lookup yields CDR1 LNHNV and CDR2 YYDKDF (reference sequence). The whole variable domain, filled in from reference TRBV15 and TRBJ2-3, reads DAMVIQNPRYQVTQFGKPVTLSCSQTLNHNVMYWYQQKSSQAPKLLFHYYDKDFNNEADTPDNFQSRRPNTSFCFLDIRSPGLGDTAMYLCATNRDIGRGTDTQYFGPGTRLTVL.